The clone carrying this T cell receptor (beta chain) was seen more than once but under ten times. This sample was taken from a study of shared clonotypes between healthy human individuals. TCRdb keeps only in-frame clones here, not all; method: immunoSEQ multiplex PCR. The data contain 1 million to 1.2 million clones, roughly 77% of them seen just once; the ten biggest clones take up 0.89%. CDR3 length: 14 amino acids. Germline loops: CDR1 MNHNY, CDR2 SVGAGI (reference sequence). V was trimmed by 6 bases and J by 6 bases, leaving 15 bases between them. The receptor's source is a man younger than 35 in good health. Some clones in this sample may be carry-over from other donors' samples. J is TRBJ1-5 and V is TRBV6-6; D remains unclear. The sequenced sample consisted of memory CD4+ T cells from PBMCs. Regarding subset: CD45RA-negative fraction. CDR3: CASSGQATAQPQHF. For the CDR3, the DNA is TGTGCCAGCAGCGGCCAGGCTACGGCTCAGCCCCAGCATTTT.